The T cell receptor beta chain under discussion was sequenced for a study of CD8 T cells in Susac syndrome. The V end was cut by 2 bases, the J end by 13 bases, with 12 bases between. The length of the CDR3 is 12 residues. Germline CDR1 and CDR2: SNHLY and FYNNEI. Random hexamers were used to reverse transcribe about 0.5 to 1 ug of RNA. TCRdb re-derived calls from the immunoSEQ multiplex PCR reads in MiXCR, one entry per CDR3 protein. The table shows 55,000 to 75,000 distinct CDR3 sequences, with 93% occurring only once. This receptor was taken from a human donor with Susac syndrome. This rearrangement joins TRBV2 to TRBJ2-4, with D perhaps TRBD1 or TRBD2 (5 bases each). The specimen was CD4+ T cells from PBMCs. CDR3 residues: CASSEQGTSQYF. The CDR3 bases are TGTGCCAGCAGTGAACAAGGGACCTCGCAGTACTTC.